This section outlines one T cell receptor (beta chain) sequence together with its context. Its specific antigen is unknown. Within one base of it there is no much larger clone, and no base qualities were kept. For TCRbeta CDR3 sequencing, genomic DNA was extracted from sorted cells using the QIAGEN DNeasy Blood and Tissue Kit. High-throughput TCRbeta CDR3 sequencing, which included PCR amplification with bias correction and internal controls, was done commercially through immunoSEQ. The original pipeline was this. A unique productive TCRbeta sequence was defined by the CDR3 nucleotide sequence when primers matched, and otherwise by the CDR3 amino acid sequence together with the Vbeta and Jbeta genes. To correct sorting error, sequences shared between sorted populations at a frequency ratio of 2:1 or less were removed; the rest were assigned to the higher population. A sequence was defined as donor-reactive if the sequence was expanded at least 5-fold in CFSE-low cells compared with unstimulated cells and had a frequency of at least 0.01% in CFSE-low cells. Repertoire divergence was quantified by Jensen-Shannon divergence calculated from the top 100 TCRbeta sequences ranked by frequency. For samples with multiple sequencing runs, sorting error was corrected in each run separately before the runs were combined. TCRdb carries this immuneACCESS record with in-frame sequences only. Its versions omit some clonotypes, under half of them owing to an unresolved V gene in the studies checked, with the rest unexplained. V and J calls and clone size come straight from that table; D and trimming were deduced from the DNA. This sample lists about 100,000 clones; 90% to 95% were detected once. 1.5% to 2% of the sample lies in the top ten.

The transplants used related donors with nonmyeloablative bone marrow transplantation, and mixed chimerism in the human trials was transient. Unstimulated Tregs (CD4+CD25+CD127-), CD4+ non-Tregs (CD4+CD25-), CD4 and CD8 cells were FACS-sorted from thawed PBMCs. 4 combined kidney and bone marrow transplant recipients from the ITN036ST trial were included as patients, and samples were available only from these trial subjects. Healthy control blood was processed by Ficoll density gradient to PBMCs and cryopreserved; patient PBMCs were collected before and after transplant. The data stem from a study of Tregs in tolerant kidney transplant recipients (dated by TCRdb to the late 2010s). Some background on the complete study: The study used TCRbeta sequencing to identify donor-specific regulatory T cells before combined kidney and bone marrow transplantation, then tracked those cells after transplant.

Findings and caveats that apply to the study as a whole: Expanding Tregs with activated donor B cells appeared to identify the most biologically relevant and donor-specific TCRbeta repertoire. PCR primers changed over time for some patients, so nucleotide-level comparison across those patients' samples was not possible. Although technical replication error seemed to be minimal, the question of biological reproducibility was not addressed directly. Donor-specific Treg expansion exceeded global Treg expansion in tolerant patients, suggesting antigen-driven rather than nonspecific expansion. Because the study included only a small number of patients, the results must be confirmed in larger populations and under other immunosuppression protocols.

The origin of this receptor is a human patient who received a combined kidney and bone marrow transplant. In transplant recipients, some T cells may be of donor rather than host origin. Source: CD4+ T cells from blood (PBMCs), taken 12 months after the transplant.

DNA sequence: TGCAGCGTGAAAGCTGTGTATAATGAAAAACTGTTTTTT. Its protein is CSVKAVYNEKLFF. This chain joins TRBV29-1 to TRBJ1-4, with no reliable assignment of the D segment. The CDR3 has 13 amino acids, counting the end cysteine and phenylalanine. This entry keeps only the CDR3 DNA: 39 bases, framed from base 1. The germline V gene encodes CDR1 SQVTM and CDR2 ANQGSEA. V sheds 6 bases and J sheds 4 bases, leaving 12 bases between their ends.